This T cell receptor (beta chain) stems from a study of blood T cell repertoires in COVID-19. At the level of the study: The United States, Italy and Spain supplied acute and convalescent COVID-19 samples. T cells, B-cell-depleted T cells, or PBMCs supplied cDNA or gDNA.

Authors' data handling: Amplification with reference gene primers provided the estimates of nucleated cell counts. Produced via immunoSEQ multiplex PCR; TCRdb's table is partial and in-frame only. Clonal size and the V and J genes are those of that table, whereas D and trimming came from the DNA. The sample lists over 200,000 clones, around 83% occurring once. Per the germline V gene, CDR1 is SEHNR and CDR2 is FQNEAQ (reference sequence). The CDR3 loop spans 13 amino acids. J was trimmed by 8 bases and V by 6 bases; bases with no gene match: 8. Sequenced input: peripheral blood. This TCR was recovered from a man aged 80 or over with acute or convalescent COVID-19. The rearrangement uses TRBV7-9 and TRBJ1-2; 8 bases line up with TRBD1. CDR3 bases: TGTGCCAGCAGAAGGACAGGGTTCGGCGGCTACACCTTC. Protein product: CASRRTGFGGYTF.